The 20 T cell receptor beta chains in this list originate from one sample, sequenced in a study of blood T cells in healthy people across ages. Through a sample-barcoded 5' primer and a J-beta primer mix, a second PCR was run for roughly 7 to 12 cycles. TCRdb re-analysed the 5' RACE reads in MiXCR, keeping a single row per CDR3 protein. This sample yields some 560,000 distinct CDR3 sequences, of which 27% are seen a single time; approximately 4% belongs to the top ten. This sample also appeared in a second study, on T cells of mothers and their children.

The sample consisted of blood. The receptor source for this set is a boy aged 2 to 10 in good health.

This clonotype was observed a handful of times. The chain carries TRBV7-6 and TRBJ2-7; 12 nucleotides line up with TRBD2. From germline, CDR1 is SGHVS and CDR2 FNYEAQ. Trimming at V came to 5 bases and at J to 3 bases, leaving 5 bases not matched to a gene. The CDR3 consists of 15 residues. This chain's CDR3 is CASSETSGSNYEQYF. CDR3 DNA sequence: TGTGCCAGCAGCGAGACTAGCGGGAGCAACTACGAGCAGTACTTC.

The gene calls are TRBV27 and TRBJ1-5; D not resolved. V lost 2 bases, J lost 2 bases, and 7 bases lay in between. The length of the CDR3 is 14 residues. From germline, CDR1 is MNHEY and CDR2 SMNVEV (reference sequence). CDR3: CASSLRMGNQPQHF. In DNA, the CDR3 is TGTGCCAGCAGTTTACGCATGGGCAATCAGCCCCAGCATTTT.

This clonotype appeared many times. V gene TRBV12-3 or TRBV12-4 combines with J gene TRBJ1-5; TRBD1 aligns across 7 bases. This CDR3 comprises 15 residues. With V trimmed by 5 bases and J by 0 bases, 4 bases remained unmatched. The CDR3: CASSGQVNSNQPQHF. In DNA, the CDR3 is TGTGCCAGCAGTGGACAGGTTAATAGCAATCAGCCCCAGCATTTT.

The chain combines TRBV6-1 with TRBJ2-2; 9 bases align to TRBD1. The CDR3 length is 15 residues. V was clipped by 7 bases and J by 4 bases; unmatched bases: 7. Per the germline V gene, CDR1 is MNHNS and CDR2 is SASEGT. The CDR3 DNA is TGTGCCAGCACCCCGGGACAGGGTCTCACCGGGGAGCTGTTTTTT. Translating gives CASTPGQGLTGELFF.

The CDR3 region is CASSLGESAYEQYF. The CDR3 region has the DNA TGTGCCAGCAGCCTTGGGGAGTCCGCCTACGAGCAGTACTTC. The gene calls are TRBV3-1 and TRBJ2-7; D perhaps matches TRBD2 (5 bases). The CDR3 is 14 amino acids. The V end was cut by 4 bases, the J end by 2 bases, with 12 bases between. The germline CDR1 and CDR2 sequences are LGHDT and YNNKEL (reference sequence).

This clonotype was seen more than once but under ten times. The chain links TRBV10-3 to TRBJ1-2, with 9 bases fitting TRBD1. The germline CDR1 and CDR2 sequences are ENHRY and SYGVKD. The CDR3 is 16 amino acids. V was pared by 3 bases and J by 3 bases, with 8 bases of the junction left unmatched. The CDR3 sequence: CAISETTGGKYYGYTF. The CDR3 DNA sequence: TGTGCCATCAGTGAAACTACAGGGGGCAAGTACTATGGCTACACCTTC.

This clonotype was counted a single time. V usage is TRBV9 and J usage is TRBJ1-2, with unresolved D. Germline CDR1 SGDLS, CDR2 YYNGEE. The CDR3 contains 14 residues. V shed 4 bases and J shed 4 bases, with 14 bases lying between them. The CDR3 spells CASSSGRTSYGYTF. The CDR3 nucleotides read TGTGCCAGCAGCTCTGGACGGACTAGCTATGGCTACACCTTC.

The chain recombines TRBV10-3 with TRBJ2-1, with 11 bases lining up with TRBD1. Germline values: CDR1 ENHRY, CDR2 SYGVKD. The CDR3 spans 14 residues. J gave up 5 bases and V 6 bases, and 3 bases lay outside the gene matches. The CDR3 DNA reads as TGTGCCATCAGGGGACAGGGGGGGCACAATGAGCAGTTCTTC. As protein: CAIRGQGGHNEQFF.

Details on this clonotype: At one of its ends the junction is not consistent with the germline gene, which may arise from a read error. The chain recombines TRBV9 with TRBJ2-2; tentative D call: TRBD1 (6 bases). Germline values: CDR1 SGDLS, CDR2 YYNGEE. CDR3 size: 17 residues. Here the CDR3 reads CASSAIRTVTNTGELLF. In nucleotides, the CDR3 is TGTGCCAGCAGCGCTATCCGGACAGTTACGAACACCGGGGAGCTGCTTTTT.

This CDR3 reads CASSLETARPEAFF. As DNA, the CDR3 is TGTGCCAGCAGCCTCGAGACAGCGCGCCCTGAAGCTTTCTTT. This chain joins TRBV5-4 and TRBJ1-1, with D tentatively TRBD1 (5 bases). The germline V and J ends were trimmed by 4 bases and 6 bases, with 16 bases remaining between them. The CDR3 length is 14 residues. CDR1 and CDR2 (germline): SGHNT, YYREEE (reference sequence).

DNA for the CDR3: TGTGCCAGCAGAGCTGTCGGCGGGGGTGGCGGCTACAATGAGCAGTTCTTC. Encoded protein: CASRAVGGGGGYNEQFF. V is TRBV7-9 and J is TRBJ2-1, with TRBD2 matching over 7 bases. CDR3 length: 17 amino acids. V was clipped by 6 bases and J by 3 bases; unmatched bases: 14. Germline V gene data show CDR1 as SEHNR and CDR2 as FQNEAQ (reference sequence).

The sample holds a few counts of this clonotype. The CDR3 DNA follows: TGTGCCAGCAGGGACAGTGCCAACTATGGCTACACCTTC. Translation gives CASRDSANYGYTF. V and J are TRBV2 and TRBJ1-2; possibly TRBD1 for D (6 bases). V shed 6 bases and J shed 2 bases, with 10 bases lying between them. This CDR3 has 13 residues. Germline V gene sequence: CDR1 SNHLY, CDR2 FYNNEI.

This clonotype was counted only a few times. CDR3 amino acids: CASSIGPRGETQYF. CDR3 coding DNA: TGTGCCAGCAGTATTGGACCCCGAGGAGAGACCCAGTACTTC. The chain links TRBV2 to TRBJ2-5; no reliable D call. V lost 5 bases to trimming and J lost 4 bases, with 14 bases between them. The CDR3 sequence is 14 residues long. Germline V CDR1 and CDR2: SNHLY, FYNNEI.

The CDR3 DNA reads as TGCAGCGCCGAACGGTCAGGGATCCATGAGCAGTTCTTC. Translated, it gives CSAERSGIHEQFF. The rearrangement uses TRBV29-1 and TRBJ2-1, with D possibly being TRBD1 (5 bases). The V end lost 7 bases, the J end lost 8 bases, and 18 bases lay between the germline ends. Germline CDR1 reads SQVTM; CDR2 reads ANQGSEA. The CDR3 sequence is 13 residues long.

This clonotype turned up a few times. V and J are TRBV29-1 and TRBJ2-3; the D is unclear. The germline gives CDR1 SQVTM, CDR2 ANQGSEA. Trimming took 1 base from V and 0 from J, leaving 11 bases between them. The length of the CDR3 is 15 residues. The CDR3 sequence: CSVEGLASSTDTQYF. The CDR3, as DNA: TGCAGCGTTGAAGGGTTGGCTTCTAGCACAGATACGCAGTATTTT.

Turning to this clonotype: One end of the junction does not line up with germline, which may come from a read error. The rearrangement uses TRBV25-1 and TRBJ2-3, with D possibly matching TRBD2 (5 bases). This CDR3 is 14 amino acids long. The germline V gene encodes CDR1 MGHDK and CDR2 SYGVNS. CDR3 nucleotide sequence: TGTGCCAGCGGAAGAGCGGAGCTCTACAATGAGCAGTTCTTT. As protein: CASGRAELYNEQFF. The full variable domain, in which reference TRBV25-1 and TRBJ2-3 provide the parts outside the CDR3, is EADIYQTPRYLVIGTGKKITLECSQTMGHDKMYWYQQDPGMELHLIHYSYGVNSTEKGDLSSESTVSRIRTEHFPLTLESARPSHTSQYLCASGRAELYNEQFFGPGTRLTVL.

This clonotype occurred a few times. The chain links TRBV2 to TRBJ2-5; TRBD1 matches at 9 bases. V lost 2 bases and J lost 4; bases outside the gene matches: 5. From germline, CDR1 is SNHLY and CDR2 FYNNEI. CDR3 size: 15 residues. The DNA of the CDR3 is TGTGCCAGCAGTGAATCTCCACAGGGGGCAGAGACCCAGTACTTC. It codes for CASSESPQGAETQYF. The full variable domain, its missing parts supplied by reference TRBV2 and TRBJ2-5, is EPEVTQTPSHQVTQMGQEVILRCVPISNHLYFYWYRQILGQKVEFLVSFYNNEISEKSEIFDDQFSVERPDGSNFTLKIRSTKLEDSAMYFCASSESPQGAETQYFGPGTRLLVL.

This clonotype was seen a few times. The J gene is TRBJ2-5, the V gene TRBV4-3; 16 bases align to TRBD2. CDR3 size: 16 residues. Germline CDR1 and CDR2: LGHNA and YSLEER. The J segment lost 5 bases and the V segment lost 5 bases, leaving 5 bases of the junction unmatched. CDR3 in DNA: TGCGCCAGCAGCGGGGGACTAGCGGGAGGGTTTGAGACCCAGTACTTC. This gives the protein CASSGGLAGGFETQYF.

This clonotype has more than one count but fewer than ten. V usage is TRBV3-1 and J usage is TRBJ2-5; D gene unclear. V was trimmed by 0 bases and J by 5 bases, leaving 19 bases between them. The CDR3 sequence is 17 residues long. CDR1 is LGHDT and CDR2 is YNNKEL in the germline V gene (reference sequence). The CDR3 region is CASSQDSRWISRETQYF. For the CDR3, the DNA is TGTGCCAGCAGCCAAGATTCAAGATGGATAAGTCGGGAGACCCAGTACTTC.

This clonotype turned up a few times. The chain employs TRBV6-5 and TRBJ2-2; 7 bases map to TRBD1. CDR1 MNHEY and CDR2 SVGAGI come from the germline V gene. Losses at the gene ends were 0 bases for V and 3 bases for J; bases not matched to a gene: 7. This CDR3 is 17 amino acids long. CDR3 sequence (DNA): TGTGCCAGCAGTTACTCGACAGGGATGCTGTACACCGGGGAGCTGTTTTTT. Translation gives CASSYSTGMLYTGELFF.